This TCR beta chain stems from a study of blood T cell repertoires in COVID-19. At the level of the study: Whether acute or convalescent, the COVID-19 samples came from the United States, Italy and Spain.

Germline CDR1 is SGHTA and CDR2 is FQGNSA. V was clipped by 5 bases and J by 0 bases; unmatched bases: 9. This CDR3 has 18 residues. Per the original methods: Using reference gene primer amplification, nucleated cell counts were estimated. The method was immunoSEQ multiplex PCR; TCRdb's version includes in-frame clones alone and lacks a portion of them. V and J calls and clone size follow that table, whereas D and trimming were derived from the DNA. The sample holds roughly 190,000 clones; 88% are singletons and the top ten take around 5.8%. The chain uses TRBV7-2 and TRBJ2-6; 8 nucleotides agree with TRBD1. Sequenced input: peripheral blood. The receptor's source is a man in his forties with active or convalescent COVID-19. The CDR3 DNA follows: TGTGCCAGCAGCGGCCGACAGGGGTTGATCTCTGGGGCCAACGTCCTGACTTTC. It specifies CASSGRQGLISGANVLTF.